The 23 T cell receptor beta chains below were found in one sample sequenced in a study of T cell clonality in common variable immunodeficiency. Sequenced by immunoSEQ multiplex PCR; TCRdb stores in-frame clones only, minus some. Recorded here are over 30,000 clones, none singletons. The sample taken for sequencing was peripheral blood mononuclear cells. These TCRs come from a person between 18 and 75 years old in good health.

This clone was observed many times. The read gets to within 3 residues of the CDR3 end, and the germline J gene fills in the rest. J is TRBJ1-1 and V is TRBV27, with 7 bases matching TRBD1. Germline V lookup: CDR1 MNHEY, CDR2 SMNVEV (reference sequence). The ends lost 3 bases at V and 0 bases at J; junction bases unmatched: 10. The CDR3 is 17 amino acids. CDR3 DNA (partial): TGTGCCAGCAGTTTTAGGGGGCTTGGGATATTGAACACTGAA. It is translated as CASSFRGLGILNTE. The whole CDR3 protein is CASSFRGLGILNTEAFF.

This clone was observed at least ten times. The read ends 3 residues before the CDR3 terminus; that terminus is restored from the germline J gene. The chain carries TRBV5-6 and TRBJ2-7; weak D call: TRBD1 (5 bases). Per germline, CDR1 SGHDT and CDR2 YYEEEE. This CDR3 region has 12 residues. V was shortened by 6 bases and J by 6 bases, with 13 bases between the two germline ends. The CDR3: CASTQGPSEQYF. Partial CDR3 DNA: TGTGCCAGCACTCAGGGTCCCTCCGAG.

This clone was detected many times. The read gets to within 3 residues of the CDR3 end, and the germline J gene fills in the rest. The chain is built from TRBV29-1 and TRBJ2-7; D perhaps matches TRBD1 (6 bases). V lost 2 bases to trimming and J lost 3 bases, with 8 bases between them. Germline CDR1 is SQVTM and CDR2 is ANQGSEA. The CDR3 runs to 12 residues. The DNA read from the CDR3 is TGCAGCGTTGAAACAGGGAGCTACGAG. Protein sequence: CSVETGSYE. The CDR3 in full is CSVETGSYEQYF.

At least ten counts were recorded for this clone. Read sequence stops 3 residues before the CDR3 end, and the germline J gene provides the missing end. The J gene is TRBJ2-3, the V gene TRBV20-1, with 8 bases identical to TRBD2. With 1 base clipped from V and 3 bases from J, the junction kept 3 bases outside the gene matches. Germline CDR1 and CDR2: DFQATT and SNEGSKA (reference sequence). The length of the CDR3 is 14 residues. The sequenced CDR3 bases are TGCAGTGCTAGAGTCTTAGCGGGAACAGATACG. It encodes CSARVLAGTDT. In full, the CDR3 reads CSARVLAGTDTQYF.

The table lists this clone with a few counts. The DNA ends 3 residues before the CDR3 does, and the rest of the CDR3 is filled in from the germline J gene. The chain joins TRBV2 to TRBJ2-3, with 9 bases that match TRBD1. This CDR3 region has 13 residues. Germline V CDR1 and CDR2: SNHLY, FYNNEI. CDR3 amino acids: CASRDRARETQYF. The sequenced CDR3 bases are TGTGCCAGCCGGGACAGGGCTAGAGAGACG.

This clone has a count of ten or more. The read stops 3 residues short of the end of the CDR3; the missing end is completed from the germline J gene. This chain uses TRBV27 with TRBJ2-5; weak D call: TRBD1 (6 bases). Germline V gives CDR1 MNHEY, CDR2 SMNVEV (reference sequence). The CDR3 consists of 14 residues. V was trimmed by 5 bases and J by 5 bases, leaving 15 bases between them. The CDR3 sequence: CASSLRQEWETQYF. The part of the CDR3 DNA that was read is TGTGCCAGCAGTCTCCGACAGGAATGGGAGACC.

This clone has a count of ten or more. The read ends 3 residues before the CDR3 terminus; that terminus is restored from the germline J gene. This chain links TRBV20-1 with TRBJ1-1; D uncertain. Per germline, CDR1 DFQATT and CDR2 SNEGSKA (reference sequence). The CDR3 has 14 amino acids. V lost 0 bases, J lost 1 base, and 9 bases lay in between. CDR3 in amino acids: CSARDRRKNTEAFF. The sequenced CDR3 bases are TGCAGTGCTAGAGATCGCAGGAAGAACACTGAA.

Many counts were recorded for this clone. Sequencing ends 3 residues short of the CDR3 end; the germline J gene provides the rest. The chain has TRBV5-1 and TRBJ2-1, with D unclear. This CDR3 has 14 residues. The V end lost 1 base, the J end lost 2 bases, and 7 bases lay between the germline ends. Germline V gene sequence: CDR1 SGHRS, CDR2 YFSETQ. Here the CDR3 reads CASSLISAYNEQFF. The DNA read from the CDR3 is TGCGCCAGCAGCTTGATCTCGGCCTACAATGAG.

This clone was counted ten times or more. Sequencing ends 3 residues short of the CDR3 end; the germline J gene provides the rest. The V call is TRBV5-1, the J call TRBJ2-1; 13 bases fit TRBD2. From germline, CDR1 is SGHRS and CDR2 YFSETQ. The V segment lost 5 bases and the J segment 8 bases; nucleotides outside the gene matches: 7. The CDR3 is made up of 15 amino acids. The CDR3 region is CASSRTSGSADEQFF. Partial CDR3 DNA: TGCGCCAGCAGTAGGACTAGCGGGAGTGCAGATGAG.

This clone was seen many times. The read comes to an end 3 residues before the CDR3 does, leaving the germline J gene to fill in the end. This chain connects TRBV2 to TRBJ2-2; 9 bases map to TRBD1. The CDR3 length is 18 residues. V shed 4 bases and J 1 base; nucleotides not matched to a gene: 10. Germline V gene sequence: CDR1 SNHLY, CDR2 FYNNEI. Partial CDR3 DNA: TGTGCCAGCAGTGCACCTTTCGGGACAGGGAAGAACACCGGGGAG. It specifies CASSAPFGTGKNTGE. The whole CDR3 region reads CASSAPFGTGKNTGELFF.

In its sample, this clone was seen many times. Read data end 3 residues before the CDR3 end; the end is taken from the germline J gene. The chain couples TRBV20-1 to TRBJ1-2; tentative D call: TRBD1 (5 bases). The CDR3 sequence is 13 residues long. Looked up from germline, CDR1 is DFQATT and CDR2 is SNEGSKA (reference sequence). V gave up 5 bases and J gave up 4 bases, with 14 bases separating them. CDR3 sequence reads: CSAWTPGGYGYTF. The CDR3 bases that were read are TGCAGTGCTTGGACACCAGGTGGCTATGGC.

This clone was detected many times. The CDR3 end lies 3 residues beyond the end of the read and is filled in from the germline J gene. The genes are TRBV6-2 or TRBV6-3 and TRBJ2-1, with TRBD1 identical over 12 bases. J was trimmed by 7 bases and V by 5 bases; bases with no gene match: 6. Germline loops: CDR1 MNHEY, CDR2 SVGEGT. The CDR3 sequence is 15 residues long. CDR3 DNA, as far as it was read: TGTGCCAGCAGTAACCGGGACAGGGGGCGGAATGAG. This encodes CASSNRDRGRNE. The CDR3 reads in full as CASSNRDRGRNEQFF.

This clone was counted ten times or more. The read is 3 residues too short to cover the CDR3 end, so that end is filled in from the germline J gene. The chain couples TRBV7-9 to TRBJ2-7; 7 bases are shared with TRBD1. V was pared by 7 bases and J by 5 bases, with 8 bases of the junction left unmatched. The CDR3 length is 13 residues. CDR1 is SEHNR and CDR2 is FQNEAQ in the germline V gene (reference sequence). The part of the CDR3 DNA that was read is TGTGCCAGCACCCCTGACAGGGTAGACGAG. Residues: CASTPDRVDE. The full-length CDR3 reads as CASTPDRVDEQYF.

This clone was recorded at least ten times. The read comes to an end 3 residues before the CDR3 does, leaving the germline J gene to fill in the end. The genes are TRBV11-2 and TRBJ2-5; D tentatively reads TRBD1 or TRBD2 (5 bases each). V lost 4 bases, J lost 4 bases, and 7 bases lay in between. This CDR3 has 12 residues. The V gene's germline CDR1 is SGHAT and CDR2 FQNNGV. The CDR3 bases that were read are TGTGCCAGCAGCTCGAGGGGAGAGACC. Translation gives CASSSRGET. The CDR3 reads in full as CASSSRGETQYF.

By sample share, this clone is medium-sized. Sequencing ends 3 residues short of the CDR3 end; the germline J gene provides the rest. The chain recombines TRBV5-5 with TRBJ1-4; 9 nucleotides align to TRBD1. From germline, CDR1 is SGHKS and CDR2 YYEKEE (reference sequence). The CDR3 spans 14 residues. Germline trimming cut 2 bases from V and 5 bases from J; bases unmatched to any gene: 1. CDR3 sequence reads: CASSFDRGNEKLFF. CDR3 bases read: TGTGCCAGCAGCTTCGACAGGGGGAATGAAAAA.

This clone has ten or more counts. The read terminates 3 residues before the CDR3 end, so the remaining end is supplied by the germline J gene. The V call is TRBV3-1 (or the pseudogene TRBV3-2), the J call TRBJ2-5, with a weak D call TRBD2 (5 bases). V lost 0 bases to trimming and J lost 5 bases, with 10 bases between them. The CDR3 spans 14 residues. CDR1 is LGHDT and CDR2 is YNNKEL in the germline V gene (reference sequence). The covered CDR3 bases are TGTGCCAGCAGCCAAGAGACGGGGTCGGAGACC. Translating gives CASSQETGSET. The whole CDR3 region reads CASSQETGSETQYF.

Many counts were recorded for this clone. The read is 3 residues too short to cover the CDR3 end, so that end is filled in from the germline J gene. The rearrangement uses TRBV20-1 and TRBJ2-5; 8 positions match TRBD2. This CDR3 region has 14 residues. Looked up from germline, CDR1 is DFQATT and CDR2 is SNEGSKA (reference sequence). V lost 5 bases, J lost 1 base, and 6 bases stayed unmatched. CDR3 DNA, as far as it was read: TGCAGTGCTGCCATAGCGGGGACCCAAGAGACC. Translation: CSAAIAGTQET. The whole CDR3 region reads CSAAIAGTQETQYF.

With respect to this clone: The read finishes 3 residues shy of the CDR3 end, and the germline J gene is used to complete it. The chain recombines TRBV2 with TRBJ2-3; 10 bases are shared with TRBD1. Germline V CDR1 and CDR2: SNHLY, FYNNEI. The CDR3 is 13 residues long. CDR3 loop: CASRGTGVETQYF. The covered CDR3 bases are TGTGCCAGCAGGGGGACAGGGGTAGAGACG.

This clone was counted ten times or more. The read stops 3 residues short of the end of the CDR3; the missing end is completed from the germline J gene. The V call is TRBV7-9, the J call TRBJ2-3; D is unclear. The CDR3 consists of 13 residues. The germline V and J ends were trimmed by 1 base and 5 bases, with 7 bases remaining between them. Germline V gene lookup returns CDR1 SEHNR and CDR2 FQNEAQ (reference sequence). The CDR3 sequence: CASSLGGRDTQYF. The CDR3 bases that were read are TGTGCCAGCAGCTTAGGCGGCAGAGATACG.

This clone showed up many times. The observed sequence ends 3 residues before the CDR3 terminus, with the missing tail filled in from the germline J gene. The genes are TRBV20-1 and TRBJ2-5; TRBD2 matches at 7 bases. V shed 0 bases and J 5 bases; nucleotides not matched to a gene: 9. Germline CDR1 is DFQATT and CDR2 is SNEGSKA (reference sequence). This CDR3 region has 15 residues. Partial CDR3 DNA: TGCAGTGCTAGAGATATTCGGGGGGAGTGGGAGACC. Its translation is CSARDIRGEWET. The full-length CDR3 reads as CSARDIRGEWETQYF.

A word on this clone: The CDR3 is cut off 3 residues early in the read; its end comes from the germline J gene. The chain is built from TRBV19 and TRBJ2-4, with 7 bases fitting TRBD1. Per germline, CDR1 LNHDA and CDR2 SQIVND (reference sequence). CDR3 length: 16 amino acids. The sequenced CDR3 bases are TGTGCCAGTAGTATAGGGGCAACAGGGGCCCCTTATGGT. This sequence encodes CASSIGATGAPYG. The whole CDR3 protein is CASSIGATGAPYGQYF.

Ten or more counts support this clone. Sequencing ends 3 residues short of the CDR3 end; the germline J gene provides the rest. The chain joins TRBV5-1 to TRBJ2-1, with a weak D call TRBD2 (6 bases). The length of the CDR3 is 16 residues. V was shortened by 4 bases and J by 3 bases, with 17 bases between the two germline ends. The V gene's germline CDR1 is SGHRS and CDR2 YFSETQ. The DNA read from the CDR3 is TGCGCCAGCAGCGTATCCGGGACTTACCTCTACAATGAG. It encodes CASSVSGTYLYNE. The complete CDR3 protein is CASSVSGTYLYNEQFF.

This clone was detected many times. The DNA read from the CDR3 is TGTGCCAGTAGTACAGGACAGGCTAGCAGCTCCTACGAG. As protein: CASSTGQASSSYE. The CDR3 reads in full as CASSTGQASSSYEQYF. The chain couples TRBV19 to TRBJ2-7; TRBD1 matches 7 bases. The read terminates 3 residues before the CDR3 end, so the remaining end is supplied by the germline J gene. J lost 0 bases, V lost 4 bases, and 9 bases had no gene match. The CDR3 spans 16 residues. Germline CDR1 reads LNHDA; CDR2 reads SQIVND (reference sequence). The full variable domain, completed using reference TRBV19 and TRBJ2-7, is DGGITQSPKYLFRKEGQNVTLSCEQNLNHDAMYWYRQDPGQGLRLIYYSQIVNDFQKGDIAEGYSVSREKKESFPLTVTSAQKNPTAFYLCASSTGQASSSYEQYFGPGTRLTVT.